This note documents a single T cell receptor (beta chain) sequence. Its antigen is as yet unknown. This sample was included in a study of type 1 regulatory T cells. The wider study: An in vitro protocol generated T-allo10, a Tr1-enriched, alloantigen-specific CD4 T cell product.

The germline CDR1 and CDR2 sequences are SEHNR and FQNEAQ (reference sequence). This CDR3 spans 14 amino acids. V shed 1 base and J shed 5 bases, with 11 bases lying between them. TCRdb re-derived calls from the reads in MiXCR, one entry per CDR3 protein. The repertoire includes just under 65,000 distinct CDR3 sequences, nearly 50% of them detected once, and about 2% sits in the top ten. The chain recombines TRBV7-9 with TRBJ1-2, with a tentative D call TRBD1 (6 bases). This clonotype was obtained from a human donor in good health. Sequencing used cultured non-Tr1 T cells, either the whole culture or a sorted T cell fraction (not recorded which). The CDR3 reads CASSLVGAVYGYTF. For the CDR3, the DNA is TGTGCCAGCAGCTTAGTGGGGGCAGTTTATGGCTACACCTTC.